These 15 T cell receptor beta chains share one sample of origin, sequenced in a study of human CD8 memory T cell subsets. UMI-labeled 5' RACE yielded the TCR beta libraries. Following a re-call of the 5' RACE reads, TCRdb has one entry per CDR3 protein and lacks DNA. The sample table includes around 7,300 distinct CDR3 sequences. The sample comprised CD8+ T cells from PBMCs. All receptors come from a human donor in good health.

The V call is TRBV27, the J call TRBJ2-2; TCRdb reports TRBD1, a call that lacks DNA to check it against. Germline lookup yields CDR1 MNHEY and CDR2 SMNVEV (reference sequence). This CDR3 contains 14 residues. The CDR3 spells CASRQGHYTGELFF.

This chain connects TRBV14 to TRBJ2-7; TCRdb's D call, TRBD2, is unchecked because there is no DNA. The germline gives CDR1 SGHDN, CDR2 FVKESK. The CDR3 consists of 13 residues. This chain's CDR3 is CASSQSFQREQYF.

The rearrangement uses TRBV7-9 and TRBJ2-3; TCRdb's D gene call, TRBD1, goes unchecked for lack of DNA. This CDR3 region has 15 residues. Germline CDR1 SEHNR, CDR2 FQNEAQ (reference sequence). CDR3 sequence: CASSFQTGDRDTQYF. The variable domain in full, with the rest retrieved from reference TRBV7-9 and TRBJ2-3, is DTGVSQNPRHKITKRGQNVTFRCDPISEHNRLYWYRQTLGQGPEFLTYFQNEAQLEKSRLLSDRFSAERPKGSFSTLEIQRTEQGDSAMYLCASSFQTGDRDTQYFGPGTRLTVL.

The chain carries TRBV15 and TRBJ2-2; TCRdb selects TRBD2, and the lack of DNA leaves this call unchecked. CDR1 is LNHNV and CDR2 is YYDKDF in the germline V gene (reference sequence). The CDR3 is 16 amino acids. This chain's CDR3 is CATGGKAGLNTGELFF.

The chain recombines TRBV20-1 with TRBJ2-3; TCRdb's assignment of TRBD2 cannot be checked, as there is no DNA. The CDR3 runs 15 residues. The germline V gene encodes CDR1 DFQATT and CDR2 SNEGSKA (reference sequence). Here the CDR3 reads CSARALTSGRDTQYF.

According to its frequency, this clonotype is medium-sized (0.01 to 0.1%). The V call is TRBV20-1, the J call TRBJ2-7; TCRdb outputs TRBD1, but without DNA this stays unchecked. Germline V gene lookup returns CDR1 DFQATT and CDR2 SNEGSKA (reference sequence). CDR3 size: 16 residues. CDR3 region: CSAGGSTSSSSYEQYF.

In terms of frequency, this clonotype is medium-sized. J is TRBJ1-2 and V is TRBV29-1. Looked up from germline, CDR1 is SQVTM and CDR2 is ANQGSEA. This CDR3 comprises 14 residues. CDR3 loop: CSVALRELGYGYTF.

V is TRBV27 and J is TRBJ2-7; checking the TCRdb D call of TRBD2 is not possible without DNA. Germline V gene lookup returns CDR1 MNHEY and CDR2 SMNVEV (reference sequence). The CDR3 has 16 amino acids. The CDR3 loop reads CASRGLAGGQRYEQYF.

The CDR3: CASSYYLTEAFF. The chain couples TRBV6-2 or TRBV6-3 to TRBJ1-1. The CDR3 spans 12 residues. The germline gives CDR1 MNHEY, CDR2 SVGEGT.

This CDR3 reads CASSSPQGVGPDTQYF. V gene TRBV12-3 or TRBV12-4 combines with J gene TRBJ2-3; TCRdb indicates TRBD1, and absent DNA this call remains unverified. The CDR3 totals 16 residues.

The rearrangement joins TRBV12-3 or TRBV12-4 to TRBJ2-5; TCRdb proposes TRBD2, but this gene call is untestable without DNA. The CDR3 has 17 amino acids. The CDR3 reads CASGRSRGTILVETQYF.

The genes are TRBV7-9 and TRBJ1-1. This CDR3 is 14 amino acids long. Germline V gives CDR1 SEHNR, CDR2 FQNEAQ (reference sequence). This chain's CDR3 is CASSLEGMNTEAFF.

The rearrangement uses TRBV21-1 and TRBJ1-2. TRBV21-1 is noted as a pseudogene. This CDR3 spans 13 amino acids. CDR3 sequence: CASSKATGPGYTF.

V and J are TRBV19 and TRBJ2-3; absent DNA, TCRdb's TRBD2 call cannot be checked. Germline lookup yields CDR1 LNHDA and CDR2 SQIVND (reference sequence). The CDR3 totals 16 residues. CDR3 residues: CATDPGLAGPTDTQYF.

V is TRBV6-5 and J is TRBJ2-7; TCRdb proposes TRBD1, but this gene call is untestable without DNA. Germline V gives CDR1 MNHEY, CDR2 SVGAGI. This CDR3 is 16 amino acids long. The CDR3 loop reads CASSYSTWDRGYEQYF.